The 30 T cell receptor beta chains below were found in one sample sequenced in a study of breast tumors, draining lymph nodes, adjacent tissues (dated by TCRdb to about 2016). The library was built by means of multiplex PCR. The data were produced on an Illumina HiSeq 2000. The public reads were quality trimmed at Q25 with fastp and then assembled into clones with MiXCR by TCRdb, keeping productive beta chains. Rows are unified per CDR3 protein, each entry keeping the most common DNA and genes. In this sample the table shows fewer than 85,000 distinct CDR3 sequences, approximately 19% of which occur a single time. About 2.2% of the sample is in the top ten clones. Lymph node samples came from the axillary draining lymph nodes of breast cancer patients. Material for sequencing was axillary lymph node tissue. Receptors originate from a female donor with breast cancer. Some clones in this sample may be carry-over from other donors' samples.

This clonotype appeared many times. This chain's CDR3 is CASRPDRGQYQPQHF. In DNA form, the CDR3 reads TGCGCCAGCAGACCCGACAGGGGGCAGTATCAGCCCCAGCATTTT. The V call is TRBV10-1, the J call TRBJ1-5, with 10 bases aligning to TRBD1. Germline assignment: CDR1 WNHNN and CDR2 SYGVQD (reference sequence). The length of the CDR3 is 15 residues. The trim removed 6 bases at V and 5 bases at J, leaving 7 bases unmatched.

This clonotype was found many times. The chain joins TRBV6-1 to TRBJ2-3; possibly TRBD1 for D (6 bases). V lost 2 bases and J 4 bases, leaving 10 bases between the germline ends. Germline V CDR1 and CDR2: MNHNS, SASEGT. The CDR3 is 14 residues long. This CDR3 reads CASSEQGSADTQYF. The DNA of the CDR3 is TGTGCCAGCAGTGAACAGGGGAGTGCAGATACGCAGTATTTT.

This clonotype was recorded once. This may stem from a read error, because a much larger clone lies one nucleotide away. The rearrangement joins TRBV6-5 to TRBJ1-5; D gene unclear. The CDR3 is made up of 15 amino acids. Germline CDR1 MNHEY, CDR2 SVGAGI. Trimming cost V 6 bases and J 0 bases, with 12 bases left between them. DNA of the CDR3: TGTGCCAGCAGGCAGACGGCATTTAGCAATCAGCCCCAGCATTTT. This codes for CASRQTAFSNQPQHF.

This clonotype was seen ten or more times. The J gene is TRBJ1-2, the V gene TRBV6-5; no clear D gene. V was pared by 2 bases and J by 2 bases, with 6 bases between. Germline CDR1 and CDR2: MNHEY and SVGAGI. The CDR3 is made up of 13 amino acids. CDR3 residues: CASSYTGNYGYTF. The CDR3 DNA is TGTGCCAGCAGTTACACCGGGAACTATGGCTACACCTTC.

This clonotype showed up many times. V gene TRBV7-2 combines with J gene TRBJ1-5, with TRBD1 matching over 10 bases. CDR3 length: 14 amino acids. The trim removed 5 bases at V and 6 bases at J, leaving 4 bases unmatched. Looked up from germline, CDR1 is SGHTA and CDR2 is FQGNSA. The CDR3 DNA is TGTGCCAGCAGCGCTCGGACAGGGGGTCAGCCCCAGCATTTT. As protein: CASSARTGGQPQHF.

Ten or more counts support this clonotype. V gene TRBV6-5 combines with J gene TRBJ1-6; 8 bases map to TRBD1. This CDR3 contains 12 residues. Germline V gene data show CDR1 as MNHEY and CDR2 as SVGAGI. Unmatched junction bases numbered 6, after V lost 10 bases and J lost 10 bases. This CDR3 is CATGQGDSPLHF. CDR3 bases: TGTGCCACCGGACAGGGTGACTCACCCCTCCACTTT.

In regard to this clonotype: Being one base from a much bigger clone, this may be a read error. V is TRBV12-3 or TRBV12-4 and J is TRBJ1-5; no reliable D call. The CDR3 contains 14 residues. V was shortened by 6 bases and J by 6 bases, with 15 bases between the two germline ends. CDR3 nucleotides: TGTGCCAGCAGCCTTGGGTCCCGACCTCAGCCCCAGCATTTT. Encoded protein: CASSLGSRPQPQHF.

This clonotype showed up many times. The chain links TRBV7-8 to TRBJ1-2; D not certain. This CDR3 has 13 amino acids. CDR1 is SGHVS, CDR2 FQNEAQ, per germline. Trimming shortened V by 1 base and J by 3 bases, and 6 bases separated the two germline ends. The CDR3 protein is CASSLEEDYGYTF. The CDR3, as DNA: TGTGCCAGCAGCTTAGAGGAAGACTATGGCTACACCTTC. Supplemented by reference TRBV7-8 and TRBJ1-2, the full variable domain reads GAGVSQSPRYKVAKRGQDVALRCDPISGHVSLFWYQQALGQGPEFLTYFQNEAQLDKSGLPSDRFFAERPEGSVSTLKIQRTQQEDSAVYLCASSLEEDYGYTFGSGTRLTVV.

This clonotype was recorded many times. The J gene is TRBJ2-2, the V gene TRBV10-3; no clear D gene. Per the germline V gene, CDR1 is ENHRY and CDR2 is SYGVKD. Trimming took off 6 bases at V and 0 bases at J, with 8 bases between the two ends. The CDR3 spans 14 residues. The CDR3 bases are TGTGCCATCAGGCGAACAGCGAACACCGGGGAGCTGTTTTTT. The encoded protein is CAIRRTANTGELFF.

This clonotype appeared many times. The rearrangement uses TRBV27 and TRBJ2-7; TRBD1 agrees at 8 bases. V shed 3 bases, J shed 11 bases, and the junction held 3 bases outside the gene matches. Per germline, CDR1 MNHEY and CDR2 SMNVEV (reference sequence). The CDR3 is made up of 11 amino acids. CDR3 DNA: TGTGCCAGCAGTTTTGCGGACAGGGAGTACTTC. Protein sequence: CASSFADREYF.

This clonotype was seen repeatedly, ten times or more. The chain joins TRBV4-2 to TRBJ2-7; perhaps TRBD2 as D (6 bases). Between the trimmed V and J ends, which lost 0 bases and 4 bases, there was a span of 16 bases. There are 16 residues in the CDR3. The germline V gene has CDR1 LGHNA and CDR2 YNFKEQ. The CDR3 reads CASSQDQRRRVYEQYF. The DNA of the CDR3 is TGTGCCAGCAGCCAAGATCAGAGAAGGAGGGTTTACGAGCAGTACTTC.

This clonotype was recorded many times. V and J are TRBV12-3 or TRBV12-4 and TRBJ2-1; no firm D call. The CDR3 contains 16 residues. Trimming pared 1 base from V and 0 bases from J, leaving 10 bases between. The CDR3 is CASSLGPTSSYNEQFF. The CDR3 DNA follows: TGTGCCAGCAGTTTAGGACCCACCAGCTCCTACAATGAGCAGTTCTTC.

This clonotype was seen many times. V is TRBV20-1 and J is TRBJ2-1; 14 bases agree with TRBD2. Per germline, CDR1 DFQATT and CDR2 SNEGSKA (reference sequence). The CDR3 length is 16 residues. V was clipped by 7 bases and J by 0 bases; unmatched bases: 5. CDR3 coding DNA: TGCAGTGTTCGGACTAGCGGGAGGAGCTCCTACAATGAGCAGTTCTTC. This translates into CSVRTSGRSSYNEQFF.

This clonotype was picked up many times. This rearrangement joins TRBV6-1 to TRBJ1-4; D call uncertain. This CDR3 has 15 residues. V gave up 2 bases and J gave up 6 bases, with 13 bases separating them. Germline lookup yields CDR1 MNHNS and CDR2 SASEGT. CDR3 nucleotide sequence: TGTGCCAGCAGTGAAATGGGTGGCTTGGATGAAAAACTGTTTTTT. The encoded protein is CASSEMGGLDEKLFF.

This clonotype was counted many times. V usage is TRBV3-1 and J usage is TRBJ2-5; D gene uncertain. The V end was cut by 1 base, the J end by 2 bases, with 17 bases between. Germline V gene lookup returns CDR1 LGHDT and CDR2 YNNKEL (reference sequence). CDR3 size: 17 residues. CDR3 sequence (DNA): TGTGCCAGCAGCCAAGGTCGGCGATCAGCGCTGCAAGAGACCCAGTACTTC. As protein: CASSQGRRSALQETQYF.

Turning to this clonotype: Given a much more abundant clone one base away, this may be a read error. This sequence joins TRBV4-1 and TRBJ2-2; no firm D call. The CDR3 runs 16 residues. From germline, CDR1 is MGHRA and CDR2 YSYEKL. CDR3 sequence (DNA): TGCGCCTGCAGCCAAGACGTGGGTCGCGGCGCCGGGGAGCTGTTTTTT. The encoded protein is CACSQDVGRGAGELFF.

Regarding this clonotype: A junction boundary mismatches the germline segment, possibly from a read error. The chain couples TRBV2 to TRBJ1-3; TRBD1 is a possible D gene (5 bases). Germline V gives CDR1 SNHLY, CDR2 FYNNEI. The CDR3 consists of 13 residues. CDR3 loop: CASSSGTGNTTYF. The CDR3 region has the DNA TGTGCCAGCAGCTCAGGGACTGGAAACACCACATATTTT. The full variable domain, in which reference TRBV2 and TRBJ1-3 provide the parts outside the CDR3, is EPEVTQTPSHQVTQMGQEVILRCVPISNHLYFYWYRQILGQKVEFLVSFYNNEISEKSEIFDDQFSVERPDGSNFTLKIRSTKLEDSAMYFCASSSGTGNTTYFGEGSWLTVV.

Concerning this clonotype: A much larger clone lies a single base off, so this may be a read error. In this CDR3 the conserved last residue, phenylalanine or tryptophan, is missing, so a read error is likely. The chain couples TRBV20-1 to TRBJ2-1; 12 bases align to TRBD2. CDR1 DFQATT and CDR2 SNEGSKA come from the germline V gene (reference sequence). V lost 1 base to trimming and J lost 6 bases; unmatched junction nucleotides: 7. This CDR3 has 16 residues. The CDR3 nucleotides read TGCAGTGCTAGAGTGCGGCTAGCGGGAGGGCCCAATGAGCAGTTCTCC. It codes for CSARVRLAGGPNEQFS.

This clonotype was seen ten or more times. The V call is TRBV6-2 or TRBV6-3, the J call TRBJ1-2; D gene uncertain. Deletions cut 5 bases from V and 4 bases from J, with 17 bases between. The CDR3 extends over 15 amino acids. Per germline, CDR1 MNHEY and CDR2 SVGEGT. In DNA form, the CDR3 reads TGTGCCAGCAGTCGCCCTGGGCAAAACCCCTATGGCTACACCTTC. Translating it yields CASSRPGQNPYGYTF.

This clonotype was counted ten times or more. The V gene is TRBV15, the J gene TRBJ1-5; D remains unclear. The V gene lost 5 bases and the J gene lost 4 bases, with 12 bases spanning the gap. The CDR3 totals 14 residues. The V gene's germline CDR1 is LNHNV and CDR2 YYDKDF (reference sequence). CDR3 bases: TGTGCCACCAGCCCTGTTCGGGTAAATCAGCCCCAGCATTTT. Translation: CATSPVRVNQPQHF.

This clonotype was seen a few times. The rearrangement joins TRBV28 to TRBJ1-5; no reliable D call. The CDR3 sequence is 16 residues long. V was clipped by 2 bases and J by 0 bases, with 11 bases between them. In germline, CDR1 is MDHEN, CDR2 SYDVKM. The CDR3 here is CASSLVPKYSNQPQHF. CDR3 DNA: TGTGCCAGCAGTTTAGTCCCAAAGTATAGCAATCAGCCCCAGCATTTT.

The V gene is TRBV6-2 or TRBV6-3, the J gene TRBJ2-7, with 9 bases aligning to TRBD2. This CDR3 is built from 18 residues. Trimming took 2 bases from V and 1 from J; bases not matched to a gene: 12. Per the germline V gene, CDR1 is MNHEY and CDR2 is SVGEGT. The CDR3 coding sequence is TGTGCCAGCAGTTACCCAATACCGACTAGCGGCCGATCCTACGAGCAGTACTTC. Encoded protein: CASSYPIPTSGRSYEQYF.

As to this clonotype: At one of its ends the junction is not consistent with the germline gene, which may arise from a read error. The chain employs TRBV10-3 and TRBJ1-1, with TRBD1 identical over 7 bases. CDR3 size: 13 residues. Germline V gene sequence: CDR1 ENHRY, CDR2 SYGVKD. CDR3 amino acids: CAISSTGNIEAFF. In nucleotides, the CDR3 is TGTGCCATCAGTTCGACAGGGAACATTGAAGCTTTCTTT.

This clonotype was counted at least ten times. DNA for the CDR3: TGTGCCAGCAGCTTAGCGATCCGACCAGCCAATAATTCACCCCTCCACTTT. Translated, it gives CASSLAIRPANNSPLHF. The V gene is TRBV7-8, the J gene TRBJ1-6; D is unclear. The CDR3 loop spans 17 amino acids. V was cut by 0 bases and J by 5 bases, with 14 bases left in between. From germline, CDR1 is SGHVS and CDR2 FQNEAQ.

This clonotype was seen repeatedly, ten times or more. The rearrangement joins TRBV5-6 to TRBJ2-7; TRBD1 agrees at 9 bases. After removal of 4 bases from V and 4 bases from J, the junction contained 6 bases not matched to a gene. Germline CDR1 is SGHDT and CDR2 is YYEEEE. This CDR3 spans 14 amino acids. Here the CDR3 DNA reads TGTGCCAGCAGCCCCGGACAGGGGAGGTACGAGCAGTACTTC. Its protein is CASSPGQGRYEQYF.

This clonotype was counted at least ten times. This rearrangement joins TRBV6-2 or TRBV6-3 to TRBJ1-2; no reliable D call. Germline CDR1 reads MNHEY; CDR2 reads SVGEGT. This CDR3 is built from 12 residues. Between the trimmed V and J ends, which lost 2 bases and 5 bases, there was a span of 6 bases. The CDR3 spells CASSYTPYGYTF. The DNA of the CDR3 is TGTGCCAGCAGTTACACACCTTATGGCTACACCTTC.

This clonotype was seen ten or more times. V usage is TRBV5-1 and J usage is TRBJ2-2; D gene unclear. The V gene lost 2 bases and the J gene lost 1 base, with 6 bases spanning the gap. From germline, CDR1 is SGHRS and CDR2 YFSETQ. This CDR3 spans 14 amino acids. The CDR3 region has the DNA TGCGCCAGCAGCTTCGGCGGGAACACCGGGGAGCTGTTTTTT. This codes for CASSFGGNTGELFF.

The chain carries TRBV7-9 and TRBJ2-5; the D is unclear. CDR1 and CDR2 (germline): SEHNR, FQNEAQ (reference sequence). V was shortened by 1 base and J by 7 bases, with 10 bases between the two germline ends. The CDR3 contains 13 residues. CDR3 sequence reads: CASSLGMEGTQYF. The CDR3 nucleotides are TGTGCCAGCAGCTTAGGCATGGAAGGGACCCAGTACTTC.

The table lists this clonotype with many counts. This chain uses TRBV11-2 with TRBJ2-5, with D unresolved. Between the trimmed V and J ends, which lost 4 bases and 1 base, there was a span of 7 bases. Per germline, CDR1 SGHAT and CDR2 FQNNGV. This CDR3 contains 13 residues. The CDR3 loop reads CASSSMVQETQYF. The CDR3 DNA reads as TGTGCCAGCAGCTCCATGGTCCAAGAGACCCAGTACTTC.

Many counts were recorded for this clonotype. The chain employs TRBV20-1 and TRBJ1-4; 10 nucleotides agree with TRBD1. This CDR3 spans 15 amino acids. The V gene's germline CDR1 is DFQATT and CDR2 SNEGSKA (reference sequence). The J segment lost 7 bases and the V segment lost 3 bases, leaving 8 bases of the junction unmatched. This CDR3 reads CSARDPGQGIEKLFF. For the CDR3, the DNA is TGCAGTGCTAGGGACCCGGGACAGGGGATTGAAAAACTGTTTTTT.